The present entry profiles one TCR beta chain with its context. Only one count was recorded for this clone. Its antigen is unknown. Qualities for individual bases were not recorded, and no much larger clone is one base off. TCRbeta CDR3 regions were amplified from genomic DNA using the immunoSEQ Assay, a bias-controlled multiplex PCR. The source study handled its data this way. The number of nucleated cells in each sample was estimated by amplification of reference gene primers within the assay. To quantify the absolute abundance of each unique TCRbeta CDR3 rearrangement, sequence reads were collapsed and filtered. Productive Simpson clonality was computed per sample as the square root of Simpson's diversity index over productive rearrangements. As stored in TCRdb, this immuneACCESS dataset retains in-frame rearrangements with V and J assigned. A fraction of the clones does not appear; measured against another copy, unresolved V genes explain less than half of the discrepancy, and the remainder lacks a known reason. From that table come the V and J calls and clone size; the DNA was used to work out D and trimming. In this sample the table shows 350,000 or so clones, 92% of which occur a single time. In total, the top ten clones hold about a fifth of the sample.

Here V drops 5 bases and J drops 4 bases, and the junction holds 8 bases not matched to any gene. From cysteine to phenylalanine, the CDR3 is 15 amino acids long. The CDR3 DNA has 45 bases and is translated from base 1. According to the germline V gene, CDR1 reads MNHEY and CDR2 reads SVGEGT. The record originates from a study of blood T cell repertoires in COVID-19 (TCRdb year 2020). In terms of the full investigation: Samples from collaborators originated in the United States, Italy and Spain and spanned both the acute and convalescent phases of COVID-19. The material from the prospective study consisted of cDNA or gDNA derived from T cells, B-cell-depleted T cells, or PBMCs. The dataset comprised deeply sampled blood TCRbeta repertoires from subjects exposed to, actively infected with, or recovered from COVID-19. The repertoires were made available in a free public database intended to serve as a resource for research on the immune response to SARS-CoV-2. Samples came from the ongoing ImmuneRACE study (first 160 participants) plus 1,254 subjects from 6 global collaborators. The sample metadata nearly always contained a de-identified subject ID, COVID-19 status, age in years and sex. HLA class I and class II types, where available, came from metadata supplied by the sample provider rather than from assay-based typing. Study-wide findings and limitations: How much clinical and demographic metadata was included differed by source and by participant, and the metadata was provided uncurated.

Participants in the prospective study were enrolled through a virtual design, were aged about 18 to 89 years, and lived in approximately 24 United States geographic areas. In the prospective study, cohorts were assigned on the basis of participant-reported clinical history obtained from a screening survey and a study questionnaire. For ImmuneRACE Cohort 3, a participant was defined as recovered based on two consecutive negative NP/OP PCR tests, clearance by a healthcare professional, or resolution of symptoms. Each participant in the prospective study had whole blood, serum and a nasopharyngeal or oropharyngeal swab collected by mobile phlebotomists. Additional blood draws and questionnaires over an approximately two-month period could optionally be provided by prospective study participants. Blood samples from the prospective study were shipped frozen or at room temperature prior to DNA extraction.

Recombination connected TRBV6-2 or TRBV6-3 to TRBJ2-5; the junction holds 9 bases that match TRBD2. The sequence was collected from a woman in her twenties or thirties who had recovered from COVID-19. Material: PBMCs or T cells enriched from blood (not recorded which). The base sequence is TGTGCCAGCAGTCTACCAGCGGGGGGAACAGAGACCCAGTACTTC. Translated, this is CASSLPAGGTETQYF.